This T cell receptor (beta chain) was retrieved from a study of blood T cell repertoires in COVID-19. Study information: Spain, Italy and the United States supplied samples that represented acute and convalescent COVID-19.

Original processing methods: Estimates of nucleated cell counts were drawn from the amplification of reference gene primers. Measured with immunoSEQ multiplex PCR; TCRdb has only the in-frame clones, and not every one. V, J and clone size are those of that table, while D and trimming were read from the DNA. This table has roughly 270,000 clones, about four fifths appearing once. Germline V gene sequence: CDR1 SGHTA, CDR2 FQGTGA. V lost 1 base and J lost 7, with 13 bases in between. The CDR3 runs 15 residues. The clonotype comes from a man aged 35-49 years who had been exposed to COVID-19. Sequences were obtained from PBMCs or T cells enriched from blood (not recorded which). The gene calls are TRBV7-3 and TRBJ2-2; D call uncertain. In DNA form, the CDR3 reads TGTGCCAGCAGCTTAATGGCGACATCAGGCGGGGAGCTGTTTTTT. This translates into CASSLMATSGGELFF.